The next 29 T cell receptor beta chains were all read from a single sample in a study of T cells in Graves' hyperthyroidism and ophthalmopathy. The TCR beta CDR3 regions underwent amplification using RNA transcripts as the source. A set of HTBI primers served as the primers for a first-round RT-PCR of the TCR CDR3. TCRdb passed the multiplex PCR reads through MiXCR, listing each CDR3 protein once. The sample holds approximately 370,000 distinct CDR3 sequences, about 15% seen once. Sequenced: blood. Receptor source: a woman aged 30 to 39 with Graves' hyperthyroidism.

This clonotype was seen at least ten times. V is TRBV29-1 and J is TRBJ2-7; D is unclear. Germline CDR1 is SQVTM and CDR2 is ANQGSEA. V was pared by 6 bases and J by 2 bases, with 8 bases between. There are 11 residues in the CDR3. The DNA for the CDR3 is TGCAGCGTAATCAAAACCTACGAGCAGTACTTC. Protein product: CSVIKTYEQYF.

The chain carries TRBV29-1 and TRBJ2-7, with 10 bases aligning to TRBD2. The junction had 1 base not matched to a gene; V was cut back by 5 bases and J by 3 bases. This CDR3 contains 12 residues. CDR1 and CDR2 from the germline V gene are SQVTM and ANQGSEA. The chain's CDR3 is CSVRLAGYEQYF. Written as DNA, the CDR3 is TGCAGCGTTCGACTAGCGGGCTACGAGCAGTACTTC.

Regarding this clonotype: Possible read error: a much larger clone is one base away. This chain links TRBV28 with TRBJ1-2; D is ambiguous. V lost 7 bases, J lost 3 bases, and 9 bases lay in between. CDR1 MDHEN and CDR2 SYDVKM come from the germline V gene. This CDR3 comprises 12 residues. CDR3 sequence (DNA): TGTGCCAGCAACGGCGGGGACTATGGCTACACCTTC. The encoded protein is CASNGGDYGYTF.

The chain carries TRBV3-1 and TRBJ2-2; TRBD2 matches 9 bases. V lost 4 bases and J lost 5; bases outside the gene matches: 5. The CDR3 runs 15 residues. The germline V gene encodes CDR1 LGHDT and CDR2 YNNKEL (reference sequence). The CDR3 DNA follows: TGTGCCAGCAGCCGAAGCGGGAGGTATACCGGGGAGCTGTTTTTT. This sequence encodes CASSRSGRYTGELFF.

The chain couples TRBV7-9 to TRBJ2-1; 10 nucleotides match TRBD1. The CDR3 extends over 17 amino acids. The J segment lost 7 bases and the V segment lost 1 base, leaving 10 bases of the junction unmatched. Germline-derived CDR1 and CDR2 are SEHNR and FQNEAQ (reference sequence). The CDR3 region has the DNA TGTGCCAGCAGCTTAGGACTCGGGACAGGGGTAACTAATGAGCAGTTCTTC. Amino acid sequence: CASSLGLGTGVTNEQFF.

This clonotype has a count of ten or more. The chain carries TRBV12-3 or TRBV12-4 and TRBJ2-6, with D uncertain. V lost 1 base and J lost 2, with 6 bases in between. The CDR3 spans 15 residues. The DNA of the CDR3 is TGTGCCAGCAGTTTAGGTGGGGCTGGGGCCAACGTCCTGACTTTC. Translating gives CASSLGGAGANVLTF.

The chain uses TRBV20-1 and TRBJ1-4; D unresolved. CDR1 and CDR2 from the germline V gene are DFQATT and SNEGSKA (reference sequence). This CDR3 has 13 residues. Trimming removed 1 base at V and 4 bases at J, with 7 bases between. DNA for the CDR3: TGCAGTGCTAGAGGGGTCCTTAATGAAAAACTGTTTTTT. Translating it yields CSARGVLNEKLFF.

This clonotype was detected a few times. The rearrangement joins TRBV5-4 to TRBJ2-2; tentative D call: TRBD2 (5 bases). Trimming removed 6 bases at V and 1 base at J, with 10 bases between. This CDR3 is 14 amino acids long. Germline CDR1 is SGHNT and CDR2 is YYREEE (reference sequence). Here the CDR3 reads CASTRSGNTGELFF. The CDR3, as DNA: TGTGCCAGCACAAGAAGCGGGAACACCGGGGAGCTGTTTTTT.

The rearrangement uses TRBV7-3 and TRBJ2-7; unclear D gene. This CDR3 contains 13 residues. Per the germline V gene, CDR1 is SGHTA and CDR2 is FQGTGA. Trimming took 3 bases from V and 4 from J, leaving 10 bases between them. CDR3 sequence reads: CASSLDGNYEQYF. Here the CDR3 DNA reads TGTGCCAGCAGCTTGGACGGAAATTACGAGCAGTACTTC.

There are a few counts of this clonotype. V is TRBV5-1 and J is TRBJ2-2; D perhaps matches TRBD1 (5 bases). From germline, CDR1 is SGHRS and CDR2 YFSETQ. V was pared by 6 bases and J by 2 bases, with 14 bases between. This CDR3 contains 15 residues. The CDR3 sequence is CASTQGTLNTGELFF. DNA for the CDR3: TGCGCCAGCACCCAGGGCACATTAAACACCGGGGAGCTGTTTTTT.

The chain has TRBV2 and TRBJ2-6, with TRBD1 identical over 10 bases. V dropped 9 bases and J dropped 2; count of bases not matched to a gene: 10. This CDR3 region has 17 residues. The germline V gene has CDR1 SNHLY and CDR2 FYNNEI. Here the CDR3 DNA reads TGTGCCAGAAAGCCGGGACAGGGGCAACCTGGGGCCAACGTCCTGACTTTC. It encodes CARKPGQGQPGANVLTF.

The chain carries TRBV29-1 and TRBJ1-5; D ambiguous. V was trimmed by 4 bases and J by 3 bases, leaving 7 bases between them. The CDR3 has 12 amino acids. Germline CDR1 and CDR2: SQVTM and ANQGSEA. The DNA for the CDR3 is TGCAGCGTTGGAAGTTCCAATCAGCCCCAGCATTTT. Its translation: CSVGSSNQPQHF.

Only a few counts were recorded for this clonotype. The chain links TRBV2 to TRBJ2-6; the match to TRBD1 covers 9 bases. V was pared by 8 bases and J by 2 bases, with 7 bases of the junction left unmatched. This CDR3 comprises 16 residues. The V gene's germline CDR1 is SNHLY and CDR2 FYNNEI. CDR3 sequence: CASRPGTGTGANVLTF. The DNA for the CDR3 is TGTGCCAGCCGTCCCGGGACAGGGACTGGGGCCAACGTCCTGACTTTC.

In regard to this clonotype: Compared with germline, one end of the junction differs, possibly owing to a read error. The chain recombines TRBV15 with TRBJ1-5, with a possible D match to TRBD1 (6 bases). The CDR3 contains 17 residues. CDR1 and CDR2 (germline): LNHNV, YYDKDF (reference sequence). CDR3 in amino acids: CATSRVWGGRGNQPQRF. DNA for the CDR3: TGTGCCACCAGCAGAGTTTGGGGGGGGCGCGGCAATCAGCCCCAGCGTTTT. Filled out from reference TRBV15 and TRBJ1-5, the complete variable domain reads DAMVIQNPRYQVTQFGKPVTLSCSQTLNHNVMYWYQQKSSQAPKLLFHYYDKDFNNEADTPDNFQSRRPNTSFCFLDIRSPGLGDTAMYLCATSRVWGGRGNQPQRFGDGTRLSIL.

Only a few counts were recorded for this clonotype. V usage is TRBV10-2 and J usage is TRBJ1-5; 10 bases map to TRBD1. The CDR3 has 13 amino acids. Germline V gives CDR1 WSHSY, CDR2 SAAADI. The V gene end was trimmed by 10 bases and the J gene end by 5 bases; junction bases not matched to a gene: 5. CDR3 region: CATKGQGDQPQHF. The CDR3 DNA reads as TGCGCCACAAAAGGACAGGGGGATCAGCCCCAGCATTTT.

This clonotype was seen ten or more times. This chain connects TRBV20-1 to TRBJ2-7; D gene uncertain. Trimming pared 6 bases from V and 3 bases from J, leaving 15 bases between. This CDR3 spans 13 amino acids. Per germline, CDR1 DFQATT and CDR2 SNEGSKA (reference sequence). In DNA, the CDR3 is TGCAGTGCCCTGGCGGACGGATACTACGAGCAGTACTTC. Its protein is CSALADGYYEQYF.

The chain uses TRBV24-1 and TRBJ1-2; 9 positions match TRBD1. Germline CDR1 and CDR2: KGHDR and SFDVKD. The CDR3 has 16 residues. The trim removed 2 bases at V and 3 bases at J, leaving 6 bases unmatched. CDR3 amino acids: CATSDSPGQGDYGYTF. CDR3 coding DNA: TGTGCCACCAGTGATTCACCGGGACAGGGTGACTATGGCTACACCTTC.

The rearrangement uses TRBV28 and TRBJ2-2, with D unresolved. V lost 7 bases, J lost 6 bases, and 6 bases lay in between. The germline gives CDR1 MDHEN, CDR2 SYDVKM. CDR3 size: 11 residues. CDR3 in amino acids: CASNTAGELFF. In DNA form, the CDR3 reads TGTGCCAGCAATACGGCCGGGGAGCTGTTTTTT.

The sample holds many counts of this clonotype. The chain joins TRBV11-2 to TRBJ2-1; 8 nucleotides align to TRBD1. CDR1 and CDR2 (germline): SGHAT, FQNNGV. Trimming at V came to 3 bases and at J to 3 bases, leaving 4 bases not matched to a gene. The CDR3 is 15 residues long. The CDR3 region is CASSFRGLDYNEQFF. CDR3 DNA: TGTGCCAGCAGCTTCAGGGGGCTAGACTACAATGAGCAGTTCTTC.

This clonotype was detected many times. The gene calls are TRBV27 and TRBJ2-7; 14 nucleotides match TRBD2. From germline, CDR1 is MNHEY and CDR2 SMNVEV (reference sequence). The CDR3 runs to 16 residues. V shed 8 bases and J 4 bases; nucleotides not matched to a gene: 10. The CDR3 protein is CASGPTSGRAGYEQYF. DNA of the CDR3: TGTGCCAGCGGCCCGACTAGCGGGAGGGCCGGATACGAGCAGTACTTC.

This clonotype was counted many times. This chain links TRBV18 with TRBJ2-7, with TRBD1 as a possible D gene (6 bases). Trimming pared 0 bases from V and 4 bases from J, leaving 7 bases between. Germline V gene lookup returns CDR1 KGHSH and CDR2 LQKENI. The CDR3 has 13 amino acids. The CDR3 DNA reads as TGTGCCAGCTCACCACCACAGGGATACGAGCAGTACTTC. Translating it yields CASSPPQGYEQYF.

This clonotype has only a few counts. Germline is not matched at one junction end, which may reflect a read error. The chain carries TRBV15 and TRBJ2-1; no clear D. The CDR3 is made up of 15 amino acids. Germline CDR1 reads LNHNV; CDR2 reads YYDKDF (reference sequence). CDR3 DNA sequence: TGTGCCACCAGGAGAGGCGGAAGCTCCTACAATGAGCAGTTCTTC. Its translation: CATRRGGSSYNEQFF.

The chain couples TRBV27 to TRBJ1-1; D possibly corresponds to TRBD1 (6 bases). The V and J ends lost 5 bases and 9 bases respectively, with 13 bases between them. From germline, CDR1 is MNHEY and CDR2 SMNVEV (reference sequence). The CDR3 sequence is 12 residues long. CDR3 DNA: TGTGCCAGCAGTCCGACAGGTACTAAAGCTTTCTTT. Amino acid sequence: CASSPTGTKAFF.

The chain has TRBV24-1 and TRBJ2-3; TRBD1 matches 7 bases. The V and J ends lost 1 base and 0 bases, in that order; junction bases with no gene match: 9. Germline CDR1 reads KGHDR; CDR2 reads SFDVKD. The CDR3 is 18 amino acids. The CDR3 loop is CATSDFRDSFSSTDTQYF. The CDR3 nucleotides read TGTGCCACCAGTGATTTCCGGGACAGTTTTTCTAGCACAGATACGCAGTATTTT.

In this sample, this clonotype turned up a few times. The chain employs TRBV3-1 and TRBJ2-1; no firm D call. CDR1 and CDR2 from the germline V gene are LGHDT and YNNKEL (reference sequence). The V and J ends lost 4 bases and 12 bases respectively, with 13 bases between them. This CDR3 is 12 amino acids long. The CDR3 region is CASSPDGSGQFF. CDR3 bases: TGTGCCAGCAGCCCTGACGGCTCTGGGCAGTTCTTC.

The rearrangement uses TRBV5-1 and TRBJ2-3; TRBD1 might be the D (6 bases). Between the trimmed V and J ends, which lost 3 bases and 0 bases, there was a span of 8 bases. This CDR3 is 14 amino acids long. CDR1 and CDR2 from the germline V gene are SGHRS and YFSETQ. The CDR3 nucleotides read TGCGCCAGCAGCTCAGGGGACAGCACAGATACGCAGTATTTT. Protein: CASSSGDSTDTQYF.

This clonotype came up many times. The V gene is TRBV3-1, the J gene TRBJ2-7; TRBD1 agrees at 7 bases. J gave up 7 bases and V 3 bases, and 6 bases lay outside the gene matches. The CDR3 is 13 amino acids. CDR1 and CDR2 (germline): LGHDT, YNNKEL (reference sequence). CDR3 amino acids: CASSHTGVGEQYF. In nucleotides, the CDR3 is TGTGCCAGCAGCCATACAGGGGTTGGGGAGCAGTACTTC.

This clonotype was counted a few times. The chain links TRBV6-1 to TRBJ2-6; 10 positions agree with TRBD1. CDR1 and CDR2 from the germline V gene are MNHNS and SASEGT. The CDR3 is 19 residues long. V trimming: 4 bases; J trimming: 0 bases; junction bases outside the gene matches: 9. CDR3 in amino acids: CASSGTWGQGISGANVLTF. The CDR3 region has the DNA TGTGCCAGCAGTGGAACATGGGGACAGGGGATCTCTGGGGCCAACGTCCTGACTTTC.

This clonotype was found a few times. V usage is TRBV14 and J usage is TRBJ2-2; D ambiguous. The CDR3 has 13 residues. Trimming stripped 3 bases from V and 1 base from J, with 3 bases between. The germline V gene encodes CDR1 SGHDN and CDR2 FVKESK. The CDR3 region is CASSHLNTGELFF. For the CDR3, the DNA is TGTGCCAGCAGCCACCTGAACACCGGGGAGCTGTTTTTT.